This T cell receptor beta chain derives from a study of blood T cell repertoires in COVID-19. Study as a whole: Acute and convalescent COVID-19 samples came from the United States, Italy and Spain. Nucleic acid was either cDNA or gDNA, and it came from T cells, B-cell-depleted T cells, or PBMCs.

In the authors' methods: Reference gene primer amplification yielded estimated nucleated cell counts. The protocol was immunoSEQ multiplex PCR, while the TCRdb copy is restricted to in-frame clones and leaves out a portion. The D gene and trimming were derived from the DNA, and the V and J assignments and clone size from that table. The sample contains 31,000 or so clones, about 85% of which appear only once. The length of the CDR3 is 14 residues. The germline V gene has CDR1 SEHNR and CDR2 FQNEAQ (reference sequence). The V and J ends lost 5 bases and 3 bases respectively, with 13 bases between them.

The TCR comes from a human donor in a cohort sampled during active COVID-19. The chain recombines TRBV7-9 with TRBJ1-1, with D unclear. Sequencing was carried out using peripheral blood. DNA for the CDR3: TGTGCCAGCAGCCCACGGGTCAGTGACACTGAAGCTTTCTTT. The encoded protein is CASSPRVSDTEAFF.